This passage covers 24 T cell receptor beta chains from one sample sequenced in a study of post-analysis software for immune sequencing data (dated by TCRdb to 2015 to 2017). Their recognized antigens are unknown. Broader findings and caveats from the paper: Significantly higher frequencies in patients than in controls were found for several TRBV segments, including TRBV5-6, TRBV5-1 and TRBV20-1.

The library was obtained by PCR. Sequencing relied on an Illumina HiSeq 2500. To reduce PCR and sequencing biases, unique molecular identifiers were incorporated into the TCR beta cDNA libraries. TCRdb passed the public sequencing reads through fastp at Q25 and MiXCR, retaining productive beta sequences. Each CDR3 protein gets just one entry, which takes the most common genes and DNA from the rows behind it. The sample yields roughly 700,000 distinct CDR3 sequences; less than 35% were counted once. The biggest ten clones account for about 0.5% of the sample. The sequencing input was blood. Source of these receptors: a girl aged 10-17 years with multiple sclerosis.

The table lists this clonotype with a few counts. The rearrangement links TRBV12-3 or TRBV12-4 to TRBJ1-2; TRBD1 aligns across 7 bases. The CDR3 runs to 15 residues. V lost 0 bases to trimming and J lost 2 bases; unmatched junction nucleotides: 3. The DNA for the CDR3 is TGTGCCAGCAGTTTAGCGTACAGGGGCAACTATGGCTACACCTTC. This codes for CASSLAYRGNYGYTF.

V gene TRBV19 combines with J gene TRBJ2-6, with D uncertain. This CDR3 region has 16 residues. Germline V gene sequence: CDR1 LNHDA, CDR2 SQIVND (reference sequence). Trimming shortened V by 11 bases and J by 0 bases, and 17 bases separated the two germline ends. The CDR3 spells CAVNPRPDSGANVLTF. Written as DNA, the CDR3 is TGTGCCGTCAATCCCAGGCCCGACTCTGGGGCCAACGTCCTGACTTTC.

The chain links TRBV6-2 or TRBV6-3 to TRBJ2-5; perhaps TRBD2 as D (7 bases). The DNA matches TRBJ2-7 better at its end, which makes the J call doubtful. The germline V gene encodes CDR1 MNHEY and CDR2 SVGEGT. This CDR3 comprises 15 residues. CDR3 coding DNA: TGTGCCAGCAGTGCCCCCTGGGGGGGGGCCGACGAGCAGTACTTC. Translating gives CASSAPWGGADEQYF.

The CDR3 spells CASSLNGPNSPLHF. The DNA of the CDR3 is TGTGCCAGCAGCCTGAATGGGCCTAATTCACCCCTCCACTTT. This rearrangement joins TRBV6-1 to TRBJ1-6; D not certain. CDR3 size: 14 residues. V lost 6 bases and J lost 6, with 12 bases in between. Germline V lookup: CDR1 MNHNS, CDR2 SASEGT.

This chain uses TRBV4-3 with TRBJ2-3, with 9 bases aligning to TRBD1. In germline, CDR1 is LGHNA, CDR2 YSLEER. V shed 0 bases, J shed 2 bases, and the junction held 9 bases outside the gene matches. The CDR3 sequence is 18 residues long. CDR3 in DNA: TGCGCCAGCAGCCAAGATCTTGGGGGGACAGGGCCCACAGATACGCAGTATTTT. This gives the protein CASSQDLGGTGPTDTQYF.

This clonotype appeared a few times. The chain carries TRBV27 and TRBJ1-1; D is unresolved. Germline assignment: CDR1 MNHEY and CDR2 SMNVEV (reference sequence). The CDR3 extends over 14 amino acids. V shed 5 bases and J shed 1 base, with 11 bases lying between them. The chain's CDR3 is CASSPLTPNTEAFF. CDR3 nucleotides: TGTGCCAGCAGTCCCCTCACGCCGAACACTGAAGCTTTCTTT.

In regard to this clonotype: Germline and junction disagree at one end, which may indicate a read error. CDR3 protein: CATSAAYEQYF. The CDR3 DNA sequence: TGTGCCACCAGTGCAGCCTACGAGCAGTACTTC. The chain carries TRBV2 and TRBJ2-1; D is uncertain. The end of the DNA fits TRBJ2-7 better, so the J call may be wrong. Germline assignment: CDR1 SNHLY and CDR2 FYNNEI. The CDR3 covers 11 residues.

The chain joins TRBV29-1 to TRBJ2-7; D gene ambiguous. V was clipped by 7 bases and J by 0 bases, with 7 bases between them. CDR3 length: 11 amino acids. Germline V gene data show CDR1 as SQVTM and CDR2 as ANQGSEA. CDR3 in amino acids: CSASRSYEQYF. The CDR3 DNA follows: TGCAGCGCGAGCCGCTCCTACGAGCAGTACTTC.

The rearrangement uses TRBV4-1 and TRBJ1-4; D uncertain. Germline CDR1 and CDR2: MGHRA and YSYEKL. V gave up 1 base and J gave up 5 bases, with 8 bases separating them. The CDR3 covers 14 residues. The CDR3, as DNA: TGCGCCAGCAGCCAAGGAGGGCCAAATGAAAAACTGTTTTTT. The encoded protein is CASSQGGPNEKLFF.

This sequence joins TRBV7-9 and TRBJ2-5; TRBD2 might be the D (6 bases). Trimming cost V 5 bases and J 5 bases, with 15 bases left between them. In germline, CDR1 is SEHNR, CDR2 FQNEAQ (reference sequence). The CDR3 is 14 amino acids. The CDR3 is CASSPTGVTETQYF. The CDR3 DNA is TGTGCCAGCAGCCCAACGGGGGTCACCGAGACCCAGTACTTC.

This clonotype was recorded a few times. This sequence joins TRBV6-1 and TRBJ1-5; TRBD1 agrees at 7 bases. The germline V gene has CDR1 MNHNS and CDR2 SASEGT. Losses at the gene ends were 8 bases for V and 3 bases for J; bases not matched to a gene: 7. The CDR3 has 14 amino acids. The CDR3 sequence: CASAHRGYNQPQHF. As DNA, the CDR3 is TGTGCCAGCGCCCACAGGGGTTACAATCAGCCCCAGCATTTT.

This rearrangement joins TRBV5-1 to TRBJ2-1, with 9 bases fitting TRBD2. V gave up 4 bases and J gave up 0 bases; unmatched junction bases: 14. Germline lookup yields CDR1 SGHRS and CDR2 YFSETQ. This CDR3 has 19 amino acids. The CDR3 sequence: CASSPRRRGGDLSYNEQFF. The CDR3 DNA reads TGCGCCAGCAGCCCGCGGCGGCGGGGGGGAGACCTCTCCTACAATGAGCAGTTCTTC.

This clonotype was counted only a few times. The rearrangement links TRBV27 to TRBJ2-7, with TRBD2 matching over 10 bases. V shed 7 bases and J 2 bases; nucleotides not matched to a gene: 5. There are 14 residues in the CDR3. CDR1 and CDR2 from the germline V gene are MNHEY and SMNVEV (reference sequence). CDR3 region: CASTALAGAYEQYF. DNA of the CDR3: TGTGCCAGCACCGCCCTAGCGGGAGCCTACGAGCAGTACTTC.

In this sample, this clonotype turned up a few times. V is TRBV4-2 and J is TRBJ1-4; 11 nucleotides match TRBD1. The germline gives CDR1 LGHNA, CDR2 YNFKEQ. CDR3 length: 15 residues. The trim removed 1 base at V and 6 bases at J, leaving 1 base unmatched. In DNA, the CDR3 is TGTGCCAGCAGCCAAGTGGGACAGGGGGATGAAAAACTGTTTTTT. This sequence encodes CASSQVGQGDEKLFF.

The chain combines TRBV9 with TRBJ2-2; 7 bases map to TRBD2. The CDR3 covers 16 residues. CDR1 is SGDLS, CDR2 YYNGEE, per germline. V was pared by 0 bases and J by 6 bases, with 8 bases of the junction left unmatched. As DNA, the CDR3 is TGTGCCAGCAGCGTAGGGGCGGGAGTAGACCCCGGGGAGCTGTTTTTT. This codes for CASSVGAGVDPGELFF.

The sample holds many counts of this clonotype. The chain employs TRBV5-1 and TRBJ1-1; D may be TRBD1 (6 bases). The CDR3 contains 14 residues. The germline CDR1 and CDR2 sequences are SGHRS and YFSETQ. V shed 4 bases and J shed 0 bases, with 10 bases lying between them. The CDR3 DNA reads TGCGCCAGCAGCCTGGGACAAATGAACACTGAAGCTTTCTTT. Protein: CASSLGQMNTEAFF.

This rearrangement joins TRBV4-2 to TRBJ1-1; no definite D call. In germline, CDR1 is LGHNA, CDR2 YNFKEQ. The V gene lost 5 bases and the J gene lost 1 base, with 11 bases spanning the gap. CDR3 length equals 14 residues. The CDR3 DNA is TGTGCCAGCAGCTCCCGGGTGACGAACACTGAAGCTTTCTTT. The encoded protein is CASSSRVTNTEAFF.

This clonotype showed up just a few times. The V call is TRBV20-1, the J call TRBJ2-2; D gene uncertain. CDR3 length: 12 residues. Germline-derived CDR1 and CDR2 are DFQATT and SNEGSKA (reference sequence). Trimming cost V 6 bases and J 6 bases, with 11 bases left between them. The CDR3 protein is CSAGRSAGELFF. CDR3 coding DNA: TGCAGTGCGGGCCGAAGCGCCGGGGAGCTGTTTTTT.

A few counts support this clonotype. CDR3 residues: CSALAGQLYNEQFF. CDR3 bases: TGCAGTGCCCTAGCGGGACAGCTCTACAATGAGCAGTTCTTC. The chain uses TRBV20-1 and TRBJ2-1, with TRBD2 identical over 9 bases. The junction had 6 bases not matched to a gene; V was cut back by 6 bases and J by 3 bases. CDR1 and CDR2 (germline): DFQATT, SNEGSKA (reference sequence). The CDR3 has 14 residues.

This clonotype was counted a few times. The chain has TRBV5-1 and TRBJ2-3; TRBD2 agrees at 7 bases. The CDR3 spans 16 residues. In germline, CDR1 is SGHRS, CDR2 YFSETQ. V shed 3 bases, J shed 5 bases, and the junction held 12 bases outside the gene matches. The chain's CDR3 is CASSSLGGESEDTQYF. Here the CDR3 DNA reads TGCGCCAGCAGCTCCCTGGGGGGGGAGAGTGAAGATACGCAGTATTTT. The variable domain in full, completed from reference TRBV5-1 and TRBJ2-3, reads KAGVTQTPRYLIKTRGQQVTLSCSPISGHRSVSWYQQTPGQGLQFLFEYFSETQRNKGNFPGRFSGRQFSNSRSEMNVSTLELGDSALYLCASSSLGGESEDTQYFGPGTRLTVL.

This rearrangement joins TRBV28 to TRBJ2-3, with D unclear. The V gene lost 7 bases and the J gene lost 1 base, with 18 bases spanning the gap. Germline CDR1 is MDHEN and CDR2 is SYDVKM. The CDR3 covers 16 residues. CDR3 bases: TGTGCCAGCACCCAAGCAGCCCGGACCCGCACAGATACGCAGTATTTT. This gives the protein CASTQAARTRTDTQYF.

The sample holds a few counts of this clonotype. The J gene is TRBJ2-5, the V gene TRBV7-9, with 8 bases aligning to TRBD1. The V segment lost 3 bases and the J segment 3 bases; nucleotides outside the gene matches: 3. CDR3 length: 14 amino acids. The V gene's germline CDR1 is SEHNR and CDR2 FQNEAQ (reference sequence). The CDR3 loop reads CASSFKDREETQYF. The CDR3 nucleotides read TGTGCCAGCAGCTTCAAGGACAGGGAAGAGACCCAGTACTTC.

The genes are TRBV5-1 and TRBJ1-2; no definite D call. This CDR3 is 14 amino acids long. CDR1 SGHRS and CDR2 YFSETQ come from the germline V gene. Trimming removed 5 bases from V and 4 bases from J, with 15 bases in between. In DNA, the CDR3 is TGCGCCAGCAGTCCGACATCGGGAATCTATGGCTACACCTTC. It codes for CASSPTSGIYGYTF.

The chain recombines TRBV4-3 with TRBJ2-5; 10 bases agree with TRBD1. Germline V gives CDR1 LGHNA, CDR2 YSLEER. The CDR3 is 14 amino acids. V shed 4 bases and J 11 bases; nucleotides not matched to a gene: 10. The CDR3 is CASSPRTGGKVQYF. In nucleotides, the CDR3 is TGCGCCAGCAGCCCGAGGACAGGGGGGAAAGTGCAGTACTTC.